The present T cell receptor (beta chain) was sequenced within a study of cytomegalovirus exposure and HLA in healthy donors. PCR primers comprised 60 Vbeta and 13 Jbeta primers. Produced via immunoSEQ multiplex PCR; TCRdb's table is partial and in-frame only. The sample lists fewer than 150,000 clones, about 85% occurring once. The CDR3 extends over 14 amino acids. Germline CDR1 is SGHDN and CDR2 is FVKESK. Between the trimmed V and J ends, which lost 3 bases and 6 bases, there was a span of 14 bases. V usage is TRBV14 and J usage is TRBJ1-1; D uncertain. The clonotype comes from a man aged 45 to 65 in good health and CMV-seronegative. The sequenced material came from PBMCs. CDR3 DNA: TGTGCCAGCAGCCAGGTTGGCAGGTTTTCTGAAGCTTTCTTT. Translated, it gives CASSQVGRFSEAFF.